This T cell receptor beta chain was identified in a study of shared clonotypes between healthy human individuals. Clones were sequenced by immunoSEQ multiplex PCR, and TCRdb holds only the in-frame ones, with some missing. The repertoire holds roughly 480,000 clones, with around 80% as singletons. This TCR was sampled from a woman between 40 and 50 years old in good health. Some clones in this sample may be carry-over from other donors' samples. The sequenced sample was PBMCs.

The CDR3 DNA reads as TGTGCCATACCAGGGTACGTTGGAAGCAATCAGCCCCAGCATTTT. The encoded protein is CAIPGYVGSNQPQHF. This chain connects TRBV28 to TRBJ1-5; perhaps TRBD1 as D (5 bases). The CDR3 has 15 residues. V dropped 10 bases and J dropped 1 base, with 17 bases sitting between them. CDR1 and CDR2 from the germline V gene are MDHEN and SYDVKM.